Here is one T cell receptor (beta chain) with its context. The data were taken from a study of blood T cell repertoires in COVID-19. About the study: Samples representing acute and convalescent COVID-19 were sourced from the United States, Italy and Spain. T cells, B-cell-depleted T cells, or PBMCs supplied cDNA or gDNA.

V was pared by 3 bases and J by 4 bases, with 4 bases of the junction left unmatched. Germline V gene sequence: CDR1 SGHRS, CDR2 YFSETQ. The CDR3 covers 14 residues. In the original workflow: It was from reference gene primer amplification that nucleated cell counts were estimated. TCRdb keeps only in-frame clones here, not all; method: immunoSEQ multiplex PCR. V and J calls and clone size are copied from that table; D and trimming were computed from the DNA. The sample consists of over 150,000 clones, nearly 90% of them appearing once. This clonotype originated in a man aged 18 to 30 who had recovered from COVID-19. Sample: peripheral blood. The chain joins TRBV5-1 to TRBJ2-1, with 7 bases lining up with TRBD2. CDR3 residues: CASSSLAGYNEQFF. The DNA of the CDR3 is TGCGCCAGCAGCTCCTTAGCGGGTTACAATGAGCAGTTCTTC.